This entry describes one T cell receptor beta chain. Its cognate antigen is unknown. These data originate in a study of beta chain features in type 1 diabetes. Points from the study as a whole: Compared with healthy donors, patients appeared to share more similar naive, central memory and regulatory TCRB repertoires. In all four CD4+ subsets, TCRB CDR3 length was significantly, moderately reduced in type 1 diabetes. It was not settled here whether HLA type affects TCRB rearrangement. The cDNA sequencing approach could over-represent high-TCR-expressing cells.

The investigators reverse transcribed all of the isolated RNA, so they sequenced expressed TCRB transcripts. Profiling relied on immunoSEQ multiplex PCR, and the TCRdb table lists in-frame clones only, not all of them. Here the sample spans around 240,000 clones, 68% being singletons. CDR1 is SEHNR and CDR2 is FQNEAQ in the germline V gene (reference sequence). V was trimmed by 1 base and J by 1 base, leaving 10 bases between them. This CDR3 comprises 15 residues. The sequenced sample was naive CD4+ T cells from blood. The chain couples TRBV7-9 to TRBJ2-5, with D perhaps matching TRBD1 (6 bases). This TCR was recovered from a man in his thirties or forties in good health. CDR3 sequence (DNA): TGTGCCAGCAGCTTAGTAGGACAGCGCCAAGAGACCCAGTACTTC. It translates to CASSLVGQRQETQYF.